This is a list of T cell receptor beta chains from one sample in a study of blood T cell repertoires in COVID-19. Measured with immunoSEQ multiplex PCR; TCRdb has only the in-frame clones, and not every one. This sample has a few hundred thousand clones, with 70% to 90% found just once. Sequencing was carried out using peripheral blood. Receptor source: a woman in her 30s with acute or convalescent COVID-19. CDR3s include the opening cysteine and the closing phenylalanine or tryptophan. The D gene is left open where the match is weak. A row's size may be missing; if present it is once, few, many or a size class.

d_gene,abundance,j_gene,v_gene,CDR3aa,CDR3nt
TRBD2,NA,TRBJ2-1,TRBV7-9,CASIKEGLAGEQFF,TGTGCCAGCATCAAAGAAGGACTAGCCGGTGAGCAGTTCTTC
NA,NA,TRBJ2-7,TRBV4-1,CASSQDGQSSYEQYF,TGCGCCAGCAGCCAAGACGGACAGAGTTCCTACGAGCAGTACTTC
TRBD2,NA,TRBJ2-5,TRBV6-5,CASSYSTSGSAQTQYF,TGTGCCAGCAGTTACTCGACTAGCGGGAGTGCTCAGACCCAGTACTTC
TRBD1,NA,TRBJ1-2,TRBV24-1,CATPHQGQYYGYTF,TGTGCCACCCCACACCAGGGACAGTACTATGGCTACACCTTC
TRBD1,NA,TRBJ1-4,TRBV18,CASSPETGTNEKLFF,TGTGCCAGCTCACCAGAGACAGGGACTAATGAAAAACTGTTTTTT
NA,NA,TRBJ2-1,TRBV10-3,CAIRTRVERDNEQFF,TGTGCCATCAGGACCCGGGTAGAGAGAGACAATGAGCAGTTCTTC
NA,NA,TRBJ2-7,TRBV11-3,CASSLDRFNEQYF,TGTGCCAGCAGCTTAGACAGGTTCAACGAGCAGTACTTC
TRBD2,once,TRBJ2-1,TRBV6-5,CASSATSGTYNEQFF,TGTGCCAGCAGCGCGACTAGCGGAACCTACAATGAGCAGTTCTTC
TRBD2,NA,TRBJ2-7,TRBV20-1,CSASRAWREDSYEQYF,TGCAGTGCTAGTCGGGCGTGGCGGGAGGACTCCTACGAGCAGTACTTC
TRBD1,NA,TRBJ1-4,TRBV3-1/TRBV3-2,CASSLGQPNEKLFF,TGTGCCAGCAGCCTGGGACAGCCTAATGAAAAACTGTTTTTT